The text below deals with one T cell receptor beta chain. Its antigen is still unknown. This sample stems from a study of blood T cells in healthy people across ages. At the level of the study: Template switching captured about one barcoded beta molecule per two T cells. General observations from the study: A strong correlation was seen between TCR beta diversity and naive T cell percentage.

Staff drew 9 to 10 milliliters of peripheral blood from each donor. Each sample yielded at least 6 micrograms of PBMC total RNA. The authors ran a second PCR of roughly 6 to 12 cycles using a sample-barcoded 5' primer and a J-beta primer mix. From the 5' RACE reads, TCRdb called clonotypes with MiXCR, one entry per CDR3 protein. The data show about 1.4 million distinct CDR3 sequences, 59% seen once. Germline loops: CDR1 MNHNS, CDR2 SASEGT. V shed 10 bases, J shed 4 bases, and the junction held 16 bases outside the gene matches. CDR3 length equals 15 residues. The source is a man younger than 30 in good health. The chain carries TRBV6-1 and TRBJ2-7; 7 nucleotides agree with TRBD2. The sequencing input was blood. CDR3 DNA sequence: TGTGCCACCACCAAGGAAGCGGGGTTAGGGTACGAGCAGTACTTC. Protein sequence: CATTKEAGLGYEQYF.